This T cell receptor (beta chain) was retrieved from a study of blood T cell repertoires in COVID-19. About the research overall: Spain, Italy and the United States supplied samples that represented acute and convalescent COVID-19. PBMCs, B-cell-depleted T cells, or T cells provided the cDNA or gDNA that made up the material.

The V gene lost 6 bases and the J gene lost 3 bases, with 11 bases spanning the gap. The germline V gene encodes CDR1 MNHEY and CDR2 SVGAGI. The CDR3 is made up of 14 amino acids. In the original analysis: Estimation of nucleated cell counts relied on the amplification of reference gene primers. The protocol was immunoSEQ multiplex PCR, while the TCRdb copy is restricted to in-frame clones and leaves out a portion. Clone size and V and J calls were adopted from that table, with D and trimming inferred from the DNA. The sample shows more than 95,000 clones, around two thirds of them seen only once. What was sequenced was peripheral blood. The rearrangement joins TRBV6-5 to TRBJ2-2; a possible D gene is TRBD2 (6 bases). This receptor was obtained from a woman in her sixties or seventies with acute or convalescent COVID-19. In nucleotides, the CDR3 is TGTGCCAGCAGCCGGGGGTTCGACACCGGGGAGCTGTTTTTT. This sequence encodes CASSRGFDTGELFF.